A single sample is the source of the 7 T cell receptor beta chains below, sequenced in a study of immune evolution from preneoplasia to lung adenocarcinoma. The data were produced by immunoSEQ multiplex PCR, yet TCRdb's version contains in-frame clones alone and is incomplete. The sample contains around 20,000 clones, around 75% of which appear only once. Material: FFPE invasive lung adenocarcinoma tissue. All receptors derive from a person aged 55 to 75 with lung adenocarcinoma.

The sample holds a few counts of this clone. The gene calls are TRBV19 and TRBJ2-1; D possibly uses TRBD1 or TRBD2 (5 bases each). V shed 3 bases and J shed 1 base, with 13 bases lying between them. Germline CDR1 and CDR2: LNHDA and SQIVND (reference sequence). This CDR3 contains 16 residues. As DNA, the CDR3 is TGTGCCAGTAGTATTTATTTGGGGGAGTCCTACAATGAGCAGTTCTTC. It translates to CASSIYLGESYNEQFF.

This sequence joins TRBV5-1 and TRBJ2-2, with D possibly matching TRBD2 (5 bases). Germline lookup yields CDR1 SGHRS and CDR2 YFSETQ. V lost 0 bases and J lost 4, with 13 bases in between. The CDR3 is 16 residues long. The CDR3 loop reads CASSLVSGYGTGELFF. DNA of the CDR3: TGCGCCAGCAGCTTGGTTTCGGGGTACGGCACCGGGGAGCTGTTTTTT.

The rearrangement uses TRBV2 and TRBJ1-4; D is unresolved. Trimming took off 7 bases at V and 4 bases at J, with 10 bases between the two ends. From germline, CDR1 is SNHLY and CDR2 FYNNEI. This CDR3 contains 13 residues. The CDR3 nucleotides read TGTGCCAGCACGAGGGATTATAATGAAAAACTGTTTTTT. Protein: CASTRDYNEKLFF.

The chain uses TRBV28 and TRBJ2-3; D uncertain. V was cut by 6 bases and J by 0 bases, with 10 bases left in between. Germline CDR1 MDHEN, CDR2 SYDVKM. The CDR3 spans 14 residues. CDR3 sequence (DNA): TGTGCCAGCAGGGTGGAAAAAAGCACAGATACGCAGTATTTT. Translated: CASRVEKSTDTQYF. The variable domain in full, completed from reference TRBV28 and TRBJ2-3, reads DVKVTQSSRYLVKRTGEKVFLECVQDMDHENMFWYRQDPGLGLRLIYFSYDVKMKEKGDIPEGYSVSREKKERFSLILESASTNQTSMYLCASRVEKSTDTQYFGPGTRLTVL.

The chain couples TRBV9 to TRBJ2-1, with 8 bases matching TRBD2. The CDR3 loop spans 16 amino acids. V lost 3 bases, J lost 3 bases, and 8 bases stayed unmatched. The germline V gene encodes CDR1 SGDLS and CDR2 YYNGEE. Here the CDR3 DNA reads TGTGCCAGCAGCGGACGTCAGCGGGAGATCTACAATGAGCAGTTCTTC. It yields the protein CASSGRQREIYNEQFF.

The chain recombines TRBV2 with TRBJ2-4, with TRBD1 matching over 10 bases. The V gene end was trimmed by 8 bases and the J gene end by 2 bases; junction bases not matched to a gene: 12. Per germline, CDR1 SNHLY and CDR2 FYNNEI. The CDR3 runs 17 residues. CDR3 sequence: CASGETGGGSTKNIQYF. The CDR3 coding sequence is TGTGCCAGCGGCGAGACAGGGGGCGGTTCGACCAAAAACATTCAGTACTTC.

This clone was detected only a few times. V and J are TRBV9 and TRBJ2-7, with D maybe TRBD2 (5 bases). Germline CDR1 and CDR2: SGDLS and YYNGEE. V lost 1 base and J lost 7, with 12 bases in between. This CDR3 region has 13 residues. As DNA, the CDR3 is TGTGCCAGCAGCGTAATCGAGGGTTCGGAGCAGTACTTC. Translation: CASSVIEGSEQYF.